This T cell receptor (beta chain) was identified in a study of CD8+ T cells in alopecia areata. At the level of the study: For 6 to 18 months, tofacitinib was taken, and 6 months off drug followed. Study-level findings and limits: Although TCR sharing was seen in mice, sharing across patients was less clear, possibly for HLA-related reasons.

As to treatment: oral pan-JAK inhibitor, 5-10 mg twice daily. cDNA serving as the sequencing template came from extracted, reverse transcribed RNA. Sequenced by immunoSEQ multiplex PCR; TCRdb stores in-frame clones only, minus some. Of around 150,000 clones in the sample, roughly 82% were seen once. CDR1 is SGHVS and CDR2 is FQNEAQ in the germline V gene. V was shortened by 5 bases and J by 3 bases, with 20 bases between the two germline ends. The CDR3 contains 16 residues. As concerns this clone: Its target is unknown.

The genes are TRBV7-8 and TRBJ2-7, with a tentative D call TRBD2 (5 bases). This TCR was sampled from a human donor with alopecia areata. This material consisted of CD8+ T cells sorted from blood, taken at week 4, from a patient treated with tofacitinib. DNA of the CDR3: TGTGCCAGCAGCCCGTATTCGGCTAGCAGGCGCTACGAGCAGTACTTC. Translated, it gives CASSPYSASRRYEQYF. The whole variable domain, remainder taken from reference TRBV7-8 and TRBJ2-7, is GAGVSQSPRYKVAKRGQDVALRCDPISGHVSLFWYQQALGQGPEFLTYFQNEAQLDKSGLPSDRFFAERPEGSVSTLKIQRTQQEDSAVYLCASSPYSASRRYEQYFGPGTRLTVT.